This T cell receptor beta chain emerged from a study of shared clonotypes between healthy human individuals. Study conclusions and caveats: The study found lower generation probabilities in non-shared clonotypes than in those shared by all four donors.

As for this clone: Antigen unknown.

Profiled with immunoSEQ multiplex PCR; TCRdb holds only in-frame clones, not every one. The sample has 950,000 to 1,100,000 clones; roughly 80% are singletons. Sequencing was performed on memory CD4+ T cells sorted from blood. Noted subset: CD45RA-negative fraction. The TCR was taken from a man between 18 and 35 years old in good health.

CDR3 sequence: CASTRLAVTYNEQFF. The CDR3 DNA follows: TGTGCCAGCACGAGACTAGCGGTCACCTACAATGAGCAGTTCTTC. V is TRBV6-1 and J is TRBJ2-1; 9 bases are a match to TRBD2. CDR3 length: 15 amino acids. Germline V lookup: CDR1 MNHNS, CDR2 SASEGT. After removal of 7 bases from V and 2 bases from J, the junction contained 6 bases not matched to a gene.